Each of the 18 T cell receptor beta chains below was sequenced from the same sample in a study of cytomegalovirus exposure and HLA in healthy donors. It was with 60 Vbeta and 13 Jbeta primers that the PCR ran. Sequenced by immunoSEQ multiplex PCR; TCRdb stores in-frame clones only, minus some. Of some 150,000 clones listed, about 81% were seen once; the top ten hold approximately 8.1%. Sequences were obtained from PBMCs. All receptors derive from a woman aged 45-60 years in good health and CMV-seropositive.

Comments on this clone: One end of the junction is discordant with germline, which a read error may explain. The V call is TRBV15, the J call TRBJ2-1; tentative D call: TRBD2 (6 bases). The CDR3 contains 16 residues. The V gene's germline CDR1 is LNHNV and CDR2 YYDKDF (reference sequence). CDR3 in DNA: TGTGCCACTAGCAGAGACTACGGCGGGATTAAAAATGAGCAGTTCTTC. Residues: CATSRDYGGIKNEQFF.

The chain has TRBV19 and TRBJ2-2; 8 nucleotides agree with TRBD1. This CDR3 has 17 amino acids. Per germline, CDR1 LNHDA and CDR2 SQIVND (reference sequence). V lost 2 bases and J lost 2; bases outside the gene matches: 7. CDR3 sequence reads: CASSIRPTGVNTGELFF. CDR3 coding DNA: TGTGCCAGTAGTATACGCCCGACAGGGGTTAACACCGGGGAGCTGTTTTTT.

CDR3 sequence reads: CASSVTGQGVTEAFF. The CDR3 coding sequence is TGTGCCAGCAGCGTAACGGGACAGGGAGTCACTGAAGCTTTCTTT. This chain links TRBV9 with TRBJ1-1; 9 positions match TRBD1. CDR1 is SGDLS, CDR2 YYNGEE, per germline. The CDR3 spans 15 residues. With V trimmed by 1 base and J by 4 bases, 5 bases remained unmatched.

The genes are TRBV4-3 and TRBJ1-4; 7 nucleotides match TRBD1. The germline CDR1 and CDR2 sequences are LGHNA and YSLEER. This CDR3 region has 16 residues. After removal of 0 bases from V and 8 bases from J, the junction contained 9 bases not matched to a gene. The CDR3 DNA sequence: TGCGCCAGCAGCCAAGATTCCGTTGCAGGGGGGGAAAAACTGTTTTTT. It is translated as CASSQDSVAGGEKLFF.

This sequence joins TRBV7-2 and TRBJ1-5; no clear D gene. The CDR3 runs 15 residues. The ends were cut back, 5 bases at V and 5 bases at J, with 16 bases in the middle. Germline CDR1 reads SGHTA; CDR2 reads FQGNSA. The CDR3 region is CASSVRADSYQPQHF. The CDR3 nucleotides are TGTGCCAGCAGCGTGAGGGCAGACTCCTATCAGCCCCAGCATTTT.

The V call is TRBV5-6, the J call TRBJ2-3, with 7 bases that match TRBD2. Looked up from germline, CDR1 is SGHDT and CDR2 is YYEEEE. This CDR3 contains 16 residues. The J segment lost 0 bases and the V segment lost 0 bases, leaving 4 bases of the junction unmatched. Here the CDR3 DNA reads TGTGCCAGCAGCTTGGGACTAGCAGCTAGCACAGATACGCAGTATTTT. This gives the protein CASSLGLAASTDTQYF.

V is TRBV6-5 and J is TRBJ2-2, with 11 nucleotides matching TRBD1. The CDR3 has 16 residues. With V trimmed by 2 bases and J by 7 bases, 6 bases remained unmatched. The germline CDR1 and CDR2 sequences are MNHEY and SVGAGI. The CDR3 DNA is TGTGCCAGCAGTTACCCAGGACAGGGGGCAGGCGGGGAGCTGTTTTTT. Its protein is CASSYPGQGAGGELFF.

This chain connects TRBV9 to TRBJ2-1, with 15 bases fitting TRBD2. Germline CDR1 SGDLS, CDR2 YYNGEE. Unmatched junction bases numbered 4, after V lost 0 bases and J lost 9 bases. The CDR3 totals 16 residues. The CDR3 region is CASSVGTSGRVSEQFF. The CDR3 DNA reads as TGTGCCAGCAGCGTAGGGACTAGCGGGAGGGTTTCTGAGCAGTTCTTC.

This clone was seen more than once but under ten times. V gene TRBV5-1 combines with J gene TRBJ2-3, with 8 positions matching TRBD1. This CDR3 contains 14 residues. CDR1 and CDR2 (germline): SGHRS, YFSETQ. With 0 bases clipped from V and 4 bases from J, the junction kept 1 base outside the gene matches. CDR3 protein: CASSLVQGADTQYF. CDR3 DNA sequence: TGCGCCAGCAGCTTGGTACAGGGGGCAGATACGCAGTATTTT.

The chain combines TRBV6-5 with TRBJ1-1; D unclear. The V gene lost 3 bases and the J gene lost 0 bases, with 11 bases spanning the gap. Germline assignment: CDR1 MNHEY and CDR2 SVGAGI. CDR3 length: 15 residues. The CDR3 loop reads CASSYRRELNTEAFF. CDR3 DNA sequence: TGTGCCAGCAGTTATCGGAGGGAGCTGAACACTGAAGCTTTCTTT.

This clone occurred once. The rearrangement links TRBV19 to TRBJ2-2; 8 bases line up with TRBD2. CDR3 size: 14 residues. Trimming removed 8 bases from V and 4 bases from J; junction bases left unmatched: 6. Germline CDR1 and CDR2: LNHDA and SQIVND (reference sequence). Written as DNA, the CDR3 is TGTGCCAGTTCCCCGGGGGGGTTCACCGGGGAGCTGTTTTTT. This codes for CASSPGGFTGELFF. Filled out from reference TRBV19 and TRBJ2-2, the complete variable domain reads DGGITQSPKYLFRKEGQNVTLSCEQNLNHDAMYWYRQDPGQGLRLIYYSQIVNDFQKGDIAEGYSVSREKKESFPLTVTSAQKNPTAFYLCASSPGGFTGELFFGEGSRLTVL.

The CDR3 here is CASGTGGPGELFF. The CDR3 nucleotides are TGCGCCAGTGGGACAGGGGGCCCCGGGGAGCTGTTTTTT. The chain is built from TRBV5-1 and TRBJ2-2; 12 bases match TRBD1. J was trimmed by 6 bases and V by 8 bases; bases with no gene match: 2. This CDR3 spans 13 amino acids. Looked up from germline, CDR1 is SGHRS and CDR2 is YFSETQ. Complete variable domain (other parts from reference TRBV5-1 and TRBJ2-2): KAGVTQTPRYLIKTRGQQVTLSCSPISGHRSVSWYQQTPGQGLQFLFEYFSETQRNKGNFPGRFSGRQFSNSRSEMNVSTLELGDSALYLCASGTGGPGELFFGEGSRLTVL.

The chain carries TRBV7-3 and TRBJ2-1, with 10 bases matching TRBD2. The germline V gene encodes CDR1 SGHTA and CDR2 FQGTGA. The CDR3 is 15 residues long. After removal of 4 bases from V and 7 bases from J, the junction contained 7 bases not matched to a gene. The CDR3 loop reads CASSWLAGVNNEQFF. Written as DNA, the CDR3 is TGTGCCAGCAGCTGGCTAGCGGGAGTGAATAATGAGCAGTTCTTC.

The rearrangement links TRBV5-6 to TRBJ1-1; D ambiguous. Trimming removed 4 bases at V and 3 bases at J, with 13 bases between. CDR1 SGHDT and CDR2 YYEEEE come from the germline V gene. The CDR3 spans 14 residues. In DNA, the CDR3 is TGTGCCAGCAGCCTTACTACGGTCTACACTGAAGCTTTCTTT. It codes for CASSLTTVYTEAFF.

CDR3 coding DNA: TGCGCCAGCAGCGCCTTAGAGAGCTCCTACGAGCAGTACTTC. It codes for CASSALESSYEQYF. The V gene is TRBV5-1, the J gene TRBJ2-7; D not resolved. The CDR3 covers 14 residues. V lost 4 bases to trimming and J lost 0 bases, with 11 bases between them. The germline V gene encodes CDR1 SGHRS and CDR2 YFSETQ.

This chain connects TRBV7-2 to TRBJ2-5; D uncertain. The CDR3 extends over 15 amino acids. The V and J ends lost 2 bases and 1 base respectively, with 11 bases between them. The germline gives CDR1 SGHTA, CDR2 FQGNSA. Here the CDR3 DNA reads TGTGCCAGCAGCTTACGCCCGGTTCCCCAAGAGACCCAGTACTTC. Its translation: CASSLRPVPQETQYF.

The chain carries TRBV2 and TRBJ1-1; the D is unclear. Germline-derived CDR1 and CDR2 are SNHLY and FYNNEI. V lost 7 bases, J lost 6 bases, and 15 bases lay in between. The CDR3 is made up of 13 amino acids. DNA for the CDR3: TGTGCCAGCAACTATGACCCTAAGTCTGAAGCTTTCTTT. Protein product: CASNYDPKSEAFF.

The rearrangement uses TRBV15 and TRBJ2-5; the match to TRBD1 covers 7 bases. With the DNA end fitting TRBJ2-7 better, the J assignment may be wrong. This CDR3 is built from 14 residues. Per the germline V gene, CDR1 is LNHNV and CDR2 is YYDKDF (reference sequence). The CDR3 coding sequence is TGTGCCACCAGCCGGGGACAGATGGGTGGCGAGCAGTACTTC. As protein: CATSRGQMGGEQYF.